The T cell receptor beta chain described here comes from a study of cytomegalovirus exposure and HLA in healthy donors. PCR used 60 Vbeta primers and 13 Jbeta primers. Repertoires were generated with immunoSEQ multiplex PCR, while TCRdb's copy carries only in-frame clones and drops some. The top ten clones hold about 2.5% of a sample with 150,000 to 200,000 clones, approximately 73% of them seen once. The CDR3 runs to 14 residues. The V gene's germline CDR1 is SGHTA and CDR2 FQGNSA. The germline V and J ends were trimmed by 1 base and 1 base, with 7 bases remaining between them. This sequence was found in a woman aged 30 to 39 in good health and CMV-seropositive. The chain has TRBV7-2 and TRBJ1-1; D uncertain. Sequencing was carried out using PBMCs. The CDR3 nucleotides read TGTGCCAGCAGCTTAGGGCAGAAGAACACTGAAGCTTTCTTT. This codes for CASSLGQKNTEAFF.